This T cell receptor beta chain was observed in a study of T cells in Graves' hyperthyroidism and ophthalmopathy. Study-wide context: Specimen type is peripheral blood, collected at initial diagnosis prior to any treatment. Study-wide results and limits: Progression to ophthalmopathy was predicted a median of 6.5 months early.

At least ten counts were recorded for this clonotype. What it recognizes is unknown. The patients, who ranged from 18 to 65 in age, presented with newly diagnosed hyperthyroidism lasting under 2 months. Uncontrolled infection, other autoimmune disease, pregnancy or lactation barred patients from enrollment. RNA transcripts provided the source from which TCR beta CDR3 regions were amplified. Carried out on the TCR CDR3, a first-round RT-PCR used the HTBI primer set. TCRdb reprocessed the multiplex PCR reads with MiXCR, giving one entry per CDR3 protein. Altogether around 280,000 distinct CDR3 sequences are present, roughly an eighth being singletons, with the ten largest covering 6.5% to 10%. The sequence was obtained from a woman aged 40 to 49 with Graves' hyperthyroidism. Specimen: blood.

CDR3 amino acids: CASSLRGKEQYF. DNA of the CDR3: TGTGCCAGCAGCTTAAGGGGAAAGGAGCAGTACTTC. The chain uses TRBV7-2 and TRBJ2-7, with D possibly matching TRBD1 (5 bases). V was trimmed by 2 bases and J by 7 bases, leaving 9 bases between them. CDR3 size: 12 residues. CDR1 SGHTA and CDR2 FQGNSA come from the germline V gene.